The rows below give T cell receptor beta chains drawn from one sample of a study of lymphopenia after photon versus proton radiotherapy. The table came from immunoSEQ multiplex PCR; TCRdb's copy has only in-frame clones and leaves some out. Of tens of thousands of clones in the sample, approximately 87% were seen once. Material: peripheral blood, obtained from a patient treated with proton-based radiotherapy. Receptors originate from a man older than 75 with esophageal cancer. Both conserved end residues are part of each CDR3. Fields, in order: J gene, clone size, D gene, V gene, CDR3 DNA, CDR3 protein. A D gene is named only where the DNA matches it firmly. The size of a clone is reported for some rows only, either as once, few or many, or as a class for expanded clones.

J gene: TRBJ1-3; clone size: -; D gene: -; V gene: TRBV29-1; CDR3 DNA: TGCAGCGCCCGGGACAACTCTGGAAACACCATATATTTT; CDR3 protein: CSARDNSGNTIYF
J gene: TRBJ1-3; clone size: -; D gene: TRBD1; V gene: TRBV19; CDR3 DNA: TGTGCCAGTAGTCCCAGGGACAGGGGGCTCGCTGGAAACACCATATATTTT; CDR3 protein: CASSPRDRGLAGNTIYF
J gene: TRBJ1-2; clone size: -; D gene: -; V gene: TRBV4-3; CDR3 DNA: TGCGCCAGCAGCCAAGATATGGCAGACGCCTATGGCTACACCTTC; CDR3 protein: CASSQDMADAYGYTF
J gene: TRBJ1-4; clone size: -; D gene: -; V gene: TRBV19; CDR3 DNA: TGTGCCAGTAGTAGCGTTCCTACAACTAATGAAAAACTGTTTTTT; CDR3 protein: CASSSVPTTNEKLFF
J gene: TRBJ1-4; clone size: once; D gene: -; V gene: TRBV19; CDR3 DNA: TGTGCCAGTAGTATAACTTCACGAACAGGGTTCGACGAGGAAAAACTGTTTTTT; CDR3 protein: CASSITSRTGFDEEKLFF
J gene: TRBJ2-1; clone size: -; D gene: TRBD2; V gene: TRBV5-1; CDR3 DNA: TGCGCCAGCGCAGTGACTAGCGGGAACAATGAGCAGTTCTTC; CDR3 protein: CASAVTSGNNEQFF
J gene: TRBJ1-1; clone size: -; D gene: TRBD1; V gene: TRBV4-1; CDR3 DNA: TGCGCCAGCAGCCGCACAGACAGGGAAGGTACTGAAGCTTTCTTT; CDR3 protein: CASSRTDREGTEAFF
J gene: TRBJ1-5; clone size: -; D gene: -; V gene: TRBV9; CDR3 DNA: TGTGCCAGCAGCGTAGGTCCCACTAATCAGCCCCAGCATTTT; CDR3 protein: CASSVGPTNQPQHF
J gene: TRBJ1-1; clone size: -; D gene: TRBD1; V gene: TRBV6-5; CDR3 DNA: TGTGCCAGCAGTCCTCGGGGACAGGGAAACACTGAAGCTTTCTTT; CDR3 protein: CASSPRGQGNTEAFF
J gene: TRBJ1-1; clone size: -; D gene: -; V gene: TRBV2; CDR3 DNA: TGTGCCAGCAGTGAAGCCTTGGTAGGGGTTAATGAAGCTTTCTTT; CDR3 protein: CASSEALVGVNEAFF
J gene: TRBJ2-1; clone size: -; D gene: -; V gene: TRBV11-3; CDR3 DNA: TGTGCCAGCAGCTTAAGGTCTTACAATGAGCAGTTCTTC; CDR3 protein: CASSLRSYNEQFF
J gene: TRBJ1-2; clone size: -; D gene: -; V gene: TRBV5-4; CDR3 DNA: TGTGCCAGCACCAAAGGCCACCTCTATGGCTACACCTTC; CDR3 protein: CASTKGHLYGYTF
J gene: TRBJ1-3; clone size: -; D gene: -; V gene: TRBV19; CDR3 DNA: TGTGCCAGTAGTACAGGGGCTGGAAACACCATATATTTT; CDR3 protein: CASSTGAGNTIYF
J gene: TRBJ2-7; clone size: once; D gene: -; V gene: TRBV7-9; CDR3 DNA: TGTGCCAGCAGCTCAACGACCGCTGTTCAGGTTGTCTACGAGCAGTACTTC; CDR3 protein: CASSSTTAVQVVYEQYF
J gene: TRBJ1-2; clone size: -; D gene: -; V gene: TRBV29-1; CDR3 DNA: TGCAGCGTTGATCCGTTGGGGCTCTATGGCTACACCTTC; CDR3 protein: CSVDPLGLYGYTF
J gene: TRBJ2-7; clone size: -; D gene: -; V gene: TRBV6-5; CDR3 DNA: TGTGCCAGCAGTCAAAATTCACGAACCTGCGAGCAGTACTTC; CDR3 protein: CASSQNSRTCEQYF
J gene: TRBJ2-5; clone size: few; D gene: -; V gene: TRBV6-1; CDR3 DNA: TGTGCCAGCAGTGAAGCGCGGCCGGGGAAAGAGACCCAGTACTTC; CDR3 protein: CASSEARPGKETQYF
J gene: TRBJ2-2; clone size: -; D gene: TRBD2; V gene: TRBV27; CDR3 DNA: TGTGCCAGCAGTTCGACTAGCGGGAGATGGACCGGGGAGCTGTTTTTT; CDR3 protein: CASSSTSGRWTGELFF
J gene: TRBJ1-3; clone size: -; D gene: -; V gene: TRBV19; CDR3 DNA: TGTGCCAGTAGTACCCAGTTATTTGGAAACACCATATATTTT; CDR3 protein: CASSTQLFGNTIYF
J gene: TRBJ2-7; clone size: once; D gene: -; V gene: TRBV21-1; CDR3 DNA: TGTGCCAGCAGCAAAGAGTCCGGACCAAGCGCTTACGAGCAGTACTTC; CDR3 protein: CASSKESGPSAYEQYF
J gene: TRBJ1-1; clone size: -; D gene: -; V gene: TRBV10-2; CDR3 DNA: TGCGCCAGCATCCGCCCCGACAGGAACACTGAAGCTTTCTTT; CDR3 protein: CASIRPDRNTEAFF
J gene: TRBJ1-3; clone size: -; D gene: -; V gene: TRBV5-4; CDR3 DNA: TGTGCCAGCAGCTTGGCATCGAGTGGGGGAAACACCATATATTTT; CDR3 protein: CASSLASSGGNTIYF